The present entry profiles one T cell receptor (beta chain) with its context. The junction and the germline gene differ at one end; a read error may be behind it. The sample belongs to a study of T-cell reconstitution after alpha-beta-depleted transplantation in children. The library targeted TCRbeta and was prepared with unique molecular identifiers. TCRdb called the PCR reads again in MiXCR, with one record for every CDR3 protein. Of about 50,000 distinct CDR3 sequences listed, 5.8% are singletons. CDR3 length equals 15 residues. Looked up from germline, CDR1 is KGHSH and CDR2 is LQKENI. The specimen was PBMCs, mostly from graft donor cells, collected 60 days after TCRalphabeta/CD19-depleted stem cell transplant. The origin of this receptor is a female patient aged 2-15 years who had a stem cell transplant for aplastic anemia, so the T cells may come from the graft donor. The chain employs TRBV18 and TRBJ2-2; 11 bases line up with TRBD2. In nucleotides, the CDR3 is TGTGCCAGCTCCCAGACTAGCGGGAACGCCGGGGAGCTGTTTTTT. This codes for CASSQTSGNAGELFF.